This T cell receptor beta chain is drawn from a study of T cells in narcolepsy. Sequencing was performed with immunoSEQ multiplex PCR; in TCRdb, only in-frame clones are kept and a portion is missing. The sample consists of 20,000 to 25,000 clones, about 90% of them appearing once. Germline-derived CDR1 and CDR2 are SGHTA and FQGNSA. This CDR3 has 14 amino acids. With 5 bases removed from V and 0 bases from J, the gap between germline ends came to 10 bases. The J gene is TRBJ1-1, the V gene TRBV7-2; tentatively, D is TRBD1 (6 bases). This clonotype was sampled from a human donor with narcolepsy. The sequenced material came from CD45RA- memory CD4+ T cells from PBMCs. In DNA, the CDR3 is TGTGCCAGCAGCCTGGGACACCTGAACACTGAAGCTTTCTTT. Translation gives CASSLGHLNTEAFF.